Below are 28 T cell receptor beta chains sequenced from a single sample in a study of blood T cell repertoires in COVID-19. The table came from immunoSEQ multiplex PCR; TCRdb's copy has only in-frame clones and leaves some out. This repertoire shows fewer than 250,000 clones, approximately 85% found once; its top ten account for approximately 8.1%. Sequences were obtained from peripheral blood. The origin of the receptors is a woman aged 50 to 60 with active or convalescent COVID-19.

The V and J genes are TRBV6-5 and TRBJ2-1; 10 nucleotides line up with TRBD1. The CDR3 is made up of 15 amino acids. CDR1 is MNHEY, CDR2 SVGAGI, per germline. The junction had 2 bases not matched to a gene; V was cut back by 2 bases and J by 4 bases. CDR3 residues: CASSYQGQGYNEQFF. CDR3 sequence (DNA): TGTGCCAGCAGTTACCAGGGACAGGGGTACAATGAGCAGTTCTTC.

The CDR3 protein is CASSTDRAEAFF. The CDR3 nucleotides read TGTGCCAGCAGCACGGACAGGGCTGAAGCTTTCTTT. The gene calls are TRBV5-5 and TRBJ1-1; 8 bases match TRBD1. The germline V gene has CDR1 SGHKS and CDR2 YYEKEE (reference sequence). V shed 4 bases and J 6 bases; nucleotides not matched to a gene: 2. CDR3 length: 12 residues.

The chain is built from TRBV3-1 (or the pseudogene TRBV3-2) and TRBJ2-2, with 7 bases fitting TRBD1. The CDR3 consists of 14 residues. Trimming at V came to 5 bases and at J to 4 bases, leaving 4 bases not matched to a gene. The germline V gene encodes CDR1 LGHDT and CDR2 YNNKEL (reference sequence). The CDR3 loop is CASSYRGSTGELFF. Written as DNA, the CDR3 is TGTGCCAGCAGCTACAGGGGAAGCACCGGGGAGCTGTTTTTT.

This sequence joins TRBV2 and TRBJ1-6, with 9 bases aligning to TRBD1. The CDR3 covers 14 residues. The J segment lost 10 bases and the V segment lost 8 bases, leaving 9 bases of the junction unmatched. Per the germline V gene, CDR1 is SNHLY and CDR2 is FYNNEI. The CDR3 region is CASGGGQGVSPLHF. The CDR3 DNA is TGTGCCAGCGGGGGGGGACAGGGAGTCTCACCCCTCCACTTT.

Written as DNA, the CDR3 is TGTGCCAGCAGGTCGACAGGGTATAGCACTGAAGCTTTCTTT. Its translation: CASRSTGYSTEAFF. The V and J genes are TRBV28 and TRBJ1-1, with 7 bases identical to TRBD1. This CDR3 is 14 amino acids long. The J segment lost 4 bases and the V segment lost 6 bases, leaving 8 bases of the junction unmatched. From germline, CDR1 is MDHEN and CDR2 SYDVKM.

The gene calls are TRBV6-6 and TRBJ2-7; weak D call: TRBD1 (5 bases). Germline V gene lookup returns CDR1 MNHNY and CDR2 SVGAGI (reference sequence). The CDR3 runs to 13 residues. V was pared by 7 bases and J by 3 bases, with 13 bases between. CDR3 loop: CASTPADSYEQYF. CDR3 nucleotide sequence: TGTGCCAGCACCCCGGCCGACAGCTACGAGCAGTACTTC.

The chain employs TRBV10-2 and TRBJ2-7; TRBD2 matches at 7 bases. Germline V gene sequence: CDR1 WSHSY, CDR2 SAAADI. V shed 3 bases and J 3 bases; nucleotides not matched to a gene: 8. This CDR3 contains 15 residues. Written as DNA, the CDR3 is TGCGCCAGCAGTGATGGTCTAGCGGACCTCTACGAGCAGTACTTC. The encoded protein is CASSDGLADLYEQYF.

The V gene is TRBV6-1, the J gene TRBJ1-1; tentatively, D is TRBD1 (6 bases). Germline assignment: CDR1 MNHNS and CDR2 SASEGT. The CDR3 is made up of 12 amino acids. Trimming removed 6 bases at V and 8 bases at J, with 13 bases between. CDR3 DNA sequence: TGTGCCAGCAGGATTGGACAGACCGAAGCTTTCTTT. Its translation is CASRIGQTEAFF.

V gene TRBV5-1 combines with J gene TRBJ2-4; possible D gene TRBD1, 6 bases. This CDR3 spans 15 amino acids. V was trimmed by 7 bases and J by 2 bases, leaving 16 bases between them. CDR1 and CDR2 from the germline V gene are SGHRS and YFSETQ. Here the CDR3 reads CASSTDSATKNIQYF. DNA of the CDR3: TGCGCCAGCTCTACGGACAGCGCTACCAAAAACATTCAGTACTTC.

The chain couples TRBV19 to TRBJ2-2; weak D call: TRBD1 (7 bases). Germline V gene sequence: CDR1 LNHDA, CDR2 SQIVND (reference sequence). CDR3 size: 16 residues. V was cut by 3 bases and J by 2 bases, with 13 bases left in between. CDR3 DNA: TGTGCCAGTAGTATTCGCGGGACAGCAAACACCGGGGAGCTGTTTTTT. It codes for CASSIRGTANTGELFF. The complete variable domain, with remaining parts taken from reference TRBV19 and TRBJ2-2, reads DGGITQSPKYLFRKEGQNVTLSCEQNLNHDAMYWYRQDPGQGLRLIYYSQIVNDFQKGDIAEGYSVSREKKESFPLTVTSAQKNPTAFYLCASSIRGTANTGELFFGEGSRLTVL.

This chain joins TRBV4-1 and TRBJ1-2; D not certain. CDR1 MGHRA and CDR2 YSYEKL come from the germline V gene. The CDR3 runs to 12 residues. Trimming removed 2 bases at V and 7 bases at J, with 8 bases between. For the CDR3, the DNA is TGCGCCAGCAGCCAAATAGAGGGTGGCTACACCTTC. Residues: CASSQIEGGYTF.

This sequence joins TRBV11-2 and TRBJ2-6, with D perhaps matching TRBD1 (8 bases). Trimming took 5 bases from V and 3 from J, leaving 23 bases between them. This CDR3 contains 19 residues. Germline assignment: CDR1 SGHAT and CDR2 FQNNGV. The CDR3 loop is CASSPSGTGPSFGANVLTF. DNA of the CDR3: TGTGCCAGCAGCCCAAGCGGGACAGGCCCTTCTTTTGGGGCCAACGTCCTGACTTTC.

The gene calls are TRBV6-1 and TRBJ1-5; D is unresolved. The CDR3 runs 13 residues. CDR1 and CDR2 from the germline V gene are MNHNS and SASEGT. V was clipped by 1 base and J by 4 bases, with 5 bases between them. The CDR3 DNA follows: TGTGCCAGCAGTGAAGTCGGGAATCAGCCCCAGCATTTT. Amino acid sequence: CASSEVGNQPQHF.

The chain is built from TRBV24-1 and TRBJ2-1, with 10 bases lining up with TRBD1. The CDR3 length is 15 residues. The V segment lost 0 bases and the J segment 8 bases; nucleotides outside the gene matches: 3. From germline, CDR1 is KGHDR and CDR2 SFDVKD. CDR3 coding DNA: TGTGCCACCAGTGATTTGAGGGACAGGGGCGATGAGCAGTTCTTC. Amino acid sequence: CATSDLRDRGDEQFF.

The chain joins TRBV19 to TRBJ1-1; D is unresolved. The CDR3 length is 14 residues. V lost 3 bases, J lost 11 bases, and 19 bases lay in between. Germline V gives CDR1 LNHDA, CDR2 SQIVND (reference sequence). Written as DNA, the CDR3 is TGTGCCAGTAGTATTCCCTCCCGAAGAGGTGAGGCTTTCTTT. Translated, it gives CASSIPSRRGEAFF.

This clone was detected once. The chain carries TRBV27 and TRBJ2-4; D might be TRBD1 (6 bases). V was shortened by 3 bases and J by 7 bases, with 10 bases between the two germline ends. This CDR3 contains 13 residues. CDR1 is MNHEY and CDR2 is SMNVEV in the germline V gene (reference sequence). Written as DNA, the CDR3 is TGTGCCAGCAGTTTGCAGGGGATGAACATTCAGTACTTC. It codes for CASSLQGMNIQYF.

This clone was counted a single time. This chain links TRBV5-1 with TRBJ2-2; 8 nucleotides agree with TRBD1. The CDR3 contains 13 residues. V lost 7 bases and J lost 7; bases outside the gene matches: 6. Germline V gene lookup returns CDR1 SGHRS and CDR2 YFSETQ. CDR3 bases: TGCGCCAGCCGACAGGGGTCATTCGGGGAGCTGTTTTTT. It codes for CASRQGSFGELFF. The variable domain in full, with the rest retrieved from reference TRBV5-1 and TRBJ2-2, is KAGVTQTPRYLIKTRGQQVTLSCSPISGHRSVSWYQQTPGQGLQFLFEYFSETQRNKGNFPGRFSGRQFSNSRSEMNVSTLELGDSALYLCASRQGSFGELFFGEGSRLTVL.

The chain uses TRBV12-3 or TRBV12-4 and TRBJ1-2, with TRBD1 matching 7 bases. This CDR3 region has 13 residues. The V and J ends lost 6 bases and 3 bases, in that order; junction bases with no gene match: 4. In nucleotides, the CDR3 is TGTGCCAGCAGGGCTGGGACAGACTATGGCTACACCTTC. This sequence encodes CASRAGTDYGYTF.

The rearrangement uses TRBV18 and TRBJ1-2, with no clear D. Per the germline V gene, CDR1 is KGHSH and CDR2 is LQKENI. The germline V and J ends were trimmed by 0 bases and 4 bases, with 15 bases remaining between them. This CDR3 is 16 amino acids long. CDR3 bases: TGTGCCAGCTCACCACCGGAACATGGCAGCGTCTATGGCTACACCTTC. This sequence encodes CASSPPEHGSVYGYTF.

This chain links TRBV2 with TRBJ1-1, with D uncertain. This CDR3 is 13 amino acids long. Germline assignment: CDR1 SNHLY and CDR2 FYNNEI. Trimming left V 4 bases short and J 7 bases short, with 13 bases between. The CDR3 nucleotides read TGTGCCAGCAGTGCGATAGTGAAGAGTGAAGCTTTCTTT. Protein sequence: CASSAIVKSEAFF.

This chain connects TRBV2 to TRBJ1-2; D is possibly TRBD1 (5 bases). The V gene's germline CDR1 is SNHLY and CDR2 FYNNEI. The CDR3 extends over 13 amino acids. Trimming stripped 6 bases from V and 3 bases from J, with 11 bases between. CDR3 sequence reads: CASSKGGDYGYTF. The CDR3 DNA sequence: TGTGCCAGCAGCAAAGGAGGGGACTATGGCTACACCTTC.

The chain employs TRBV6-5 and TRBJ1-4, with no clear D. Trimming pared 8 bases from V and 6 bases from J, leaving 10 bases between. The length of the CDR3 is 12 residues. Germline V lookup: CDR1 MNHEY, CDR2 SVGAGI. CDR3 in DNA: TGTGCCAGCGGACTATGGGATGAAAAACTGTTTTTT. Translated: CASGLWDEKLFF.

Comment on this clone: Likely a read error: the CDR3 ends without its conserved phenylalanine or tryptophan. The limits of the CDR3 on the DNA are not certain, so only TCRdb's listed CDR3 is given. The chain carries TRBV6-1 and TRBJ2-7; TRBD2, the table's D call, was not compared with the DNA. The CDR3 spans 12 residues, counting both ends. Germline loops: CDR1 MNHNS, CDR2 SASEGT. The CDR3 sequence: CASSERTSGGLI.

V usage is TRBV19 and J usage is TRBJ1-2; 7 nucleotides match TRBD1. The V gene's germline CDR1 is LNHDA and CDR2 SQIVND (reference sequence). The V gene end was trimmed by 3 bases and the J gene end by 0 bases; junction bases not matched to a gene: 4. The CDR3 extends over 15 amino acids. The CDR3, as DNA: TGTGCCAGTAGTATCTCACAGGGGCCTAACTATGGCTACACCTTC. Protein sequence: CASSISQGPNYGYTF. Variable domain in full (rest from reference TRBV19 and TRBJ1-2): DGGITQSPKYLFRKEGQNVTLSCEQNLNHDAMYWYRQDPGQGLRLIYYSQIVNDFQKGDIAEGYSVSREKKESFPLTVTSAQKNPTAFYLCASSISQGPNYGYTFGSGTRLTVV.

The chain employs TRBV6-6 and TRBJ2-1, with 12 bases identical to TRBD2. With 5 bases clipped from V and 0 bases from J, the junction kept 14 bases outside the gene matches. In germline, CDR1 is MNHNY, CDR2 SVGAGI (reference sequence). CDR3 length equals 20 residues. CDR3 protein: CASSPLLAGGPWGSYNEQFF. CDR3 nucleotides: TGTGCCAGCAGTCCCCTCCTAGCGGGAGGGCCGTGGGGCTCCTACAATGAGCAGTTCTTC.

The J gene is TRBJ1-2, the V gene TRBV5-1; a possible D gene is TRBD1 (5 bases). V was trimmed by 8 bases and J by 5 bases, leaving 16 bases between them. The length of the CDR3 is 13 residues. Germline CDR1 reads SGHRS; CDR2 reads YFSETQ. The CDR3 nucleotides are TGCGCCAGTACGACGTACGGGGGTTATGGCTACACCTTC. Translating it yields CASTTYGGYGYTF.

The chain couples TRBV28 to TRBJ2-5; TRBD2 agrees at 12 bases. V gave up 4 bases and J gave up 5 bases; unmatched junction bases: 5. CDR1 and CDR2 from the germline V gene are MDHEN and SYDVKM. The CDR3 spans 15 residues. The CDR3 is CASSSLTSGGETQYF. The CDR3 DNA reads TGTGCCAGCAGTTCCCTAACTAGCGGGGGGGAGACCCAGTACTTC.

The chain combines TRBV7-9 with TRBJ2-7; D not certain. The germline V gene has CDR1 SEHNR and CDR2 FQNEAQ (reference sequence). V was cut by 4 bases and J by 2 bases, with 15 bases left in between. The length of the CDR3 is 15 residues. As DNA, the CDR3 is TGTGCCAGCAGCTCCGCTAACTCGGTGGCCTACGAGCAGTACGTC. As protein: CASSSANSVAYEQYV.